This T cell receptor beta chain was sequenced during a study of blood T cells in healthy people across ages. Germline V gene sequence: CDR1 DFQATT, CDR2 SNEGSKA (reference sequence). Losses at the gene ends were 6 bases for V and 4 bases for J; bases not matched to a gene: 10. The CDR3 totals 14 residues. Together with a sample-barcoded 5' primer, a J-beta primer mix was included in a second PCR lasting roughly 6 to 12 cycles. TCRdb reprocessed the 5' RACE reads with MiXCR, giving one entry per CDR3 protein. The data show roughly 800,000 distinct CDR3 sequences, with roughly 60% seen just once and about 20% held by the top ten.

This TCR was recovered from a man younger than 40 in good health. This chain uses TRBV20-1 with TRBJ1-1, with TRBD1 identical over 8 bases. The specimen was blood. The CDR3 loop reads CSATIQGVGTEAFF. CDR3 coding DNA: TGCAGTGCAACAATACAGGGGGTTGGCACTGAAGCTTTCTTT.